This T cell receptor (beta chain) was recorded in a study of shared clonotypes between healthy human individuals. Terminally differentiated effector memory CD45RA+ cells were left out of the naive CD8 fraction, which was CD45RO-negative and positively selected for CCR7. For every subset, genomic DNA was evenly distributed across several immunoSEQ plates. Profiled with immunoSEQ multiplex PCR; TCRdb holds only in-frame clones, not every one. The sample yields around 560,000 clones, 85% to 95% seen once. Germline V gives CDR1 MDHEN, CDR2 SYDVKM. The CDR3 contains 15 residues. V was clipped by 4 bases and J by 5 bases, with 15 bases between them. This clone was counted once.

The sequenced material came from naive CD8+ T cells sorted from blood. The chain uses TRBV28 and TRBJ1-5; D possibly corresponds to TRBD1 (5 bases). The sequence was collected from a woman between 25 and 40 years old in good health. DNA for the CDR3: TGTGCCAGCAGTTCGGTGGGGGTAGAGGATCAGCCCCAGCATTTT. Protein: CASSSVGVEDQPQHF. Supplemented by reference TRBV28 and TRBJ1-5, the full variable domain reads DVKVTQSSRYLVKRTGEKVFLECVQDMDHENMFWYRQDPGLGLRLIYFSYDVKMKEKGDIPEGYSVSREKKERFSLILESASTNQTSMYLCASSSVGVEDQPQHFGDGTRLSIL.